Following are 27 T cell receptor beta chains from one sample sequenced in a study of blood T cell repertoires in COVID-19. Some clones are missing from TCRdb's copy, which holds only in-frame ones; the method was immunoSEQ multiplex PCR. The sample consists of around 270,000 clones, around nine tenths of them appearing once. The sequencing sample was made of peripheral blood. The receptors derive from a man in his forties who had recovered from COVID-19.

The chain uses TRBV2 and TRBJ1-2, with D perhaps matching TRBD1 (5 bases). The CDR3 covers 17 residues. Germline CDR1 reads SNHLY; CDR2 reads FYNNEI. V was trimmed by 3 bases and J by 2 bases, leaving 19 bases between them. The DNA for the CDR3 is TGTGCCAGCAGTGAGGTTGTATCCACAGGAAAAAACTATGGCTACACCTTC. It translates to CASSEVVSTGKNYGYTF.

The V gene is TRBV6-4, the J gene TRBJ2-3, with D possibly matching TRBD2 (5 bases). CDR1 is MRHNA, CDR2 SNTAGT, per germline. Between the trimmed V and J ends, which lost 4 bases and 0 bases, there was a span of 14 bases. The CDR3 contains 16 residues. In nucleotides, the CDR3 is TGTGCCAGCAGTGCCCTGGCGGGCATTAGCACAGATACGCAGTATTTT. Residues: CASSALAGISTDTQYF.

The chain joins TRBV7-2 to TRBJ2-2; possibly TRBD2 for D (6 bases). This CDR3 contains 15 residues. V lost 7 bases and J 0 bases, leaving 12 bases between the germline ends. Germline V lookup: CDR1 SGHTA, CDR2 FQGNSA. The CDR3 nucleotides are TGTGCCAGCAAGAGGGCGGGATCGAACACCGGGGAGCTGTTTTTT. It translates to CASKRAGSNTGELFF.

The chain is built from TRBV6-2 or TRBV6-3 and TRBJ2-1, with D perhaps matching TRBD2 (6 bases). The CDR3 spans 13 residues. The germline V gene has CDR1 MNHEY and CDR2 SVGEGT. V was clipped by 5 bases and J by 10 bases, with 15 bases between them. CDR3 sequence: CASSQGLGREQFF. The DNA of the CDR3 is TGTGCCAGCAGTCAGGGACTCGGCCGGGAGCAGTTCTTC.

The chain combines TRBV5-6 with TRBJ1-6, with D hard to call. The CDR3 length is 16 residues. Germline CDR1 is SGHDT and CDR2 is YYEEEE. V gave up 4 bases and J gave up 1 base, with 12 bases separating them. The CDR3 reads CASSPRGGSYNSPLHF. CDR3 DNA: TGTGCCAGCAGCCCACGGGGAGGGTCCTATAATTCACCCCTCCACTTT.

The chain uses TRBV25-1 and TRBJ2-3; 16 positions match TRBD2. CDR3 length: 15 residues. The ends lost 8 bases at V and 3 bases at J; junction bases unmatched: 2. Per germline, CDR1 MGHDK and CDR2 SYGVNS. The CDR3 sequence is CASGTSGRATDTQYF. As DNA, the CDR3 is TGTGCCAGCGGGACTAGCGGGAGGGCTACAGATACGCAGTATTTT.

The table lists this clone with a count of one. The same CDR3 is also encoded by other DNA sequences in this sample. The CDR3 DNA is TGTGCCAGCAGCTTGGGGGCAGGCTACGAGCAGTACTTC. As protein: CASSLGAGYEQYF. V usage is TRBV5-6 and J usage is TRBJ2-7; D uncertain. V lost 0 bases and J lost 3, with 7 bases in between. The CDR3 spans 13 residues. Germline-derived CDR1 and CDR2 are SGHDT and YYEEEE.

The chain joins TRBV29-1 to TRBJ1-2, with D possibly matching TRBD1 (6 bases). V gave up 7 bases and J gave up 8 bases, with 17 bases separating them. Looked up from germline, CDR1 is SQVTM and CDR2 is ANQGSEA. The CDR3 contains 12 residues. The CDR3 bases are TGCAGCGATATGGGGGCCCAGGGGGGCTACACCTTC. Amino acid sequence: CSDMGAQGGYTF. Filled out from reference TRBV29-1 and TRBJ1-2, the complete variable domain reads SAVISQKPSRDICQRGTSLTIQCQVDSQVTMMFWYRQQPGQSLTLIATANQGSEATYESGFVIDKFPISRPNLTFSTLTVSNMSPEDSSIYLCSDMGAQGGYTFGSGTRLTVV.

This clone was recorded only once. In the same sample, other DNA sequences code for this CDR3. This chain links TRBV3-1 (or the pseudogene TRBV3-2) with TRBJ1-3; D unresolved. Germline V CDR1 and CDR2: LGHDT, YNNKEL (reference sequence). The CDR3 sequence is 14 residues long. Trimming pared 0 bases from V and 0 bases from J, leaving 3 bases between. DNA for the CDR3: TGTGCCAGCAGCCAAGACCGCTCTGGAAACACCATATATTTT. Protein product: CASSQDRSGNTIYF.

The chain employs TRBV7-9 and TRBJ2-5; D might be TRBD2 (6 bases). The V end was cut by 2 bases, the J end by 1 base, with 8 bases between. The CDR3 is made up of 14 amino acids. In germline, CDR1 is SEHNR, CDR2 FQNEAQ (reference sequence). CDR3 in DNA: TGTGCCAGCAGCTTAAAAGCGGGCCAAGAGACCCAGTACTTC. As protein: CASSLKAGQETQYF.

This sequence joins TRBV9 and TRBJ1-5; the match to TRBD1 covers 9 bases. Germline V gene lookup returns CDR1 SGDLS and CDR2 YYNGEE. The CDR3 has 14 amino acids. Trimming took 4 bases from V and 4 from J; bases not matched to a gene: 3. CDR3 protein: CASSIGQGNQPQHF. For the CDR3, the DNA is TGTGCCAGCAGCATCGGACAGGGGAATCAGCCCCAGCATTTT.

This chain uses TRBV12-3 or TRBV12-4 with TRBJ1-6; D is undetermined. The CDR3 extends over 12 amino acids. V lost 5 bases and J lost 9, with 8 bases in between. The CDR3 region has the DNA TGTGCCAGCAGTCCCCCTCGTTCACCCCTCCACTTT. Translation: CASSPPRSPLHF.

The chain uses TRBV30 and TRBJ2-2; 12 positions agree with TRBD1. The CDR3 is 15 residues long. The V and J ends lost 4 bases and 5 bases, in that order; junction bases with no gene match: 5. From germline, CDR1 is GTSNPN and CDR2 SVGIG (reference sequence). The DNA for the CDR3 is TGTGCCTGGAAGGGACAGGGGGCTAGGACCGGGGAGCTGTTTTTT. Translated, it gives CAWKGQGARTGELFF.

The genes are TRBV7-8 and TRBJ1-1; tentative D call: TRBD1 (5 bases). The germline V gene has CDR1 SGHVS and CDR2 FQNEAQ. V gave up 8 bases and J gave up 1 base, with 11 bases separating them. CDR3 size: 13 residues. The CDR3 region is CASGARTNTEAFF. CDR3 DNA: TGTGCCAGCGGGGCCAGAACGAACACTGAAGCTTTCTTT. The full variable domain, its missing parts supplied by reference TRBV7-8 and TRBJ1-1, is GAGVSQSPRYKVAKRGQDVALRCDPISGHVSLFWYQQALGQGPEFLTYFQNEAQLDKSGLPSDRFFAERPEGSVSTLKIQRTQQEDSAVYLCASGARTNTEAFFGQGTRLTVV.

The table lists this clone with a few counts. The CDR3 DNA is TGTGCCAGTAGCCCGGGACAGGGAGGCAGGGCTTTCTTT. Its translation: CASSPGQGGRAFF. The gene calls are TRBV19 and TRBJ1-1; 9 bases line up with TRBD1. In germline, CDR1 is LNHDA, CDR2 SQIVND (reference sequence). V trimming: 6 bases; J trimming: 11 bases; junction bases outside the gene matches: 10. The CDR3 is 13 residues long. The full variable domain, its missing parts supplied by reference TRBV19 and TRBJ1-1, is DGGITQSPKYLFRKEGQNVTLSCEQNLNHDAMYWYRQDPGQGLRLIYYSQIVNDFQKGDIAEGYSVSREKKESFPLTVTSAQKNPTAFYLCASSPGQGGRAFFGQGTRLTVV.

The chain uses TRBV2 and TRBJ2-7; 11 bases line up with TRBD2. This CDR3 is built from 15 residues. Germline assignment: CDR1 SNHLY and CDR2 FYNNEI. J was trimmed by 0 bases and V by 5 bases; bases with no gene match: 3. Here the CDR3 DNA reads TGTGCCAGCAGTTTAGCGGGAGGGCCCTCCTACGAGCAGTACTTC. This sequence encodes CASSLAGGPSYEQYF.

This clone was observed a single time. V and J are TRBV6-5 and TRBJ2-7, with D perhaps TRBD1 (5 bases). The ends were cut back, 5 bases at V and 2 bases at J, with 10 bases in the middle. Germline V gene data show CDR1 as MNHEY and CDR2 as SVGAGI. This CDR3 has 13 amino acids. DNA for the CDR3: TGTGCCAGCAGTCATGGACAAGCCTACGAGCAGTACTTC. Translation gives CASSHGQAYEQYF.

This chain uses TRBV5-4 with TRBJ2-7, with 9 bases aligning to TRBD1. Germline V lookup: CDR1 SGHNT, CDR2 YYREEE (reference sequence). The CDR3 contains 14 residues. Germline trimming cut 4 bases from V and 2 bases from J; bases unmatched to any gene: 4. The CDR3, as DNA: TGTGCCAGCAGCAGGACAGGGGACCCCTACGAGCAGTACTTC. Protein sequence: CASSRTGDPYEQYF.

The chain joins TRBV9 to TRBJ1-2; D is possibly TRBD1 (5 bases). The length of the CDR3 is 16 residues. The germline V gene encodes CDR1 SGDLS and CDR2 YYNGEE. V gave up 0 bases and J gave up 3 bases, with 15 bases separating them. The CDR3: CASSVALGGSDYGYTF. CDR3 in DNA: TGTGCCAGCAGCGTAGCCCTCGGGGGGTCAGACTATGGCTACACCTTC.

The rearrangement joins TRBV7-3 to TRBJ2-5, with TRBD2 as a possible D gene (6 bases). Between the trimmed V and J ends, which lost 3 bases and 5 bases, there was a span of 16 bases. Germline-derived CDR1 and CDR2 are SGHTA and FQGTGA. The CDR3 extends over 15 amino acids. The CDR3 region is CASSFGGGGDETQYF. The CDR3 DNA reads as TGTGCCAGCAGCTTCGGGGGAGGCGGGGACGAGACCCAGTACTTC. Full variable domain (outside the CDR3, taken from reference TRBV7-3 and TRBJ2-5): GAGVSQTPSNKVTEKGKYVELRCDPISGHTALYWYRQSLGQGPEFLIYFQGTGAADDSGLPNDRFFAVRPEGSVSTLKIQRTERGDSAVYLCASSFGGGGDETQYFGPGTRLLVL.

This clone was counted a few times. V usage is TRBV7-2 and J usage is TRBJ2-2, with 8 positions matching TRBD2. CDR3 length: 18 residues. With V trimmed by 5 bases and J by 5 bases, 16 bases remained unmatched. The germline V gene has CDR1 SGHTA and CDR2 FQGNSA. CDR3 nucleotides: TGTGCCAGCAGCCTCCGGGGGGGAGCGGGAGTAGGTACCGGGGAGCTGTTTTTT. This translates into CASSLRGGAGVGTGELFF.

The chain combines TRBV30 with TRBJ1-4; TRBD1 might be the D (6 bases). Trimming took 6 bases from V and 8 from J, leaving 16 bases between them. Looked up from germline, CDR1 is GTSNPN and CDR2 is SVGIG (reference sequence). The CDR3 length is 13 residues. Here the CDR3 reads CACKSGGVEKLFF. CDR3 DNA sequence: TGTGCCTGCAAGAGCGGGGGCGTAGAAAAACTGTTTTTT.

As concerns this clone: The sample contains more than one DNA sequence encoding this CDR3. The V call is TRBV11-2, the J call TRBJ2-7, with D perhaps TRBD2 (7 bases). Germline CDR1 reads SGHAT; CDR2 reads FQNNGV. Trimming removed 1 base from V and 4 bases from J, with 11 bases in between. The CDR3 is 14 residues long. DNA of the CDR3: TGTGCCAGCAGCTTAGGGGGGAGGGGGTACGAGCAGTACTTC. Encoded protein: CASSLGGRGYEQYF.

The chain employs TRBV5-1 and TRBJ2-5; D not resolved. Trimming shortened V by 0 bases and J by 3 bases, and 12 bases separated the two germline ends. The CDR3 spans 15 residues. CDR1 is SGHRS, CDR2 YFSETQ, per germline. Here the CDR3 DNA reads TGCGCCAGCAGCTTGGTGGGCCGCACCGAAGAGACCCAGTACTTC. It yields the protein CASSLVGRTEETQYF. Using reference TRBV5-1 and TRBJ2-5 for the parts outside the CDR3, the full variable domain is KAGVTQTPRYLIKTRGQQVTLSCSPISGHRSVSWYQQTPGQGLQFLFEYFSETQRNKGNFPGRFSGRQFSNSRSEMNVSTLELGDSALYLCASSLVGRTEETQYFGPGTRLLVL.

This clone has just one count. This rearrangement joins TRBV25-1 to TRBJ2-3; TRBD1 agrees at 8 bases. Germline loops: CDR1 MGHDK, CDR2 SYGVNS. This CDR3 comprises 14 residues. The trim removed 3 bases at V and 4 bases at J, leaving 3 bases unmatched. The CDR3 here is CASSEDRAADTQYF. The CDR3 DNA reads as TGTGCCAGCAGTGAGGACAGGGCGGCAGATACGCAGTATTTT.

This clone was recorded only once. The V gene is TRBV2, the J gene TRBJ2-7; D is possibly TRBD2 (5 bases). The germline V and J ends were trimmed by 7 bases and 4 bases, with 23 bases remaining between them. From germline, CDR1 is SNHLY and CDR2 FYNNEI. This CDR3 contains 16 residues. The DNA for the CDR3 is TGTGCCAGCATTGGGGTACGGCTAGCAGTACCGTACGAGCAGTACTTC. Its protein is CASIGVRLAVPYEQYF.

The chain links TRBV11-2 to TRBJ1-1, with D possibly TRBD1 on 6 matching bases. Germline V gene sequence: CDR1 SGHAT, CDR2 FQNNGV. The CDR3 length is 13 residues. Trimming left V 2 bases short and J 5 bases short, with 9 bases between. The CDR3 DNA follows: TGTGCCAGCAGCTTAACAGGGAAAACTGAAGCTTTCTTT. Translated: CASSLTGKTEAFF.